This TCR beta chain was profiled in a study of blood T cell repertoires in COVID-19. The assay was immunoSEQ multiplex PCR, and TCRdb's table has in-frame clones only and misses some. This sample has approximately 210,000 clones, with 65% to 85% found just once. The junction had 0 bases not matched to a gene; V was cut back by 1 base and J by 3 bases. Germline values: CDR1 SGHAT, CDR2 FQDESV (reference sequence). This CDR3 contains 14 residues. This chain joins TRBV11-1 and TRBJ2-5; 9 bases agree with TRBD2. Source material: peripheral blood. The clonotype comes from a woman in her forties or fifties with acute or convalescent COVID-19. The CDR3 DNA sequence: TGTGCCAGCAGCTTAGGACTAGCGGAAGAGACCCAGTACTTC. It translates to CASSLGLAEETQYF.